Included here is one T cell receptor (beta chain) sequence, with context. Its cognate antigen is unknown. This record belongs to a study of T-cell memory formation after mild COVID-19. Looked up from germline, CDR1 is MNHEY and CDR2 is SVGEGT. This CDR3 has 14 residues. After removal of 6 bases from V and 1 base from J, the junction contained 4 bases not matched to a gene. The TCR alpha and TCR beta cDNA libraries, bearing sample barcodes and UMIs, were generated by 5'RACE using constant-segment primers. Using its own MiXCR run on the 5' RACE reads, TCRdb lists one record per CDR3 protein. The sample contains approximately 260,000 distinct CDR3 sequences, 15% to 20% of which appear only once. The study, taken as a whole, reports: Some SARS-CoV-2-responding clones were already detected in memory before infection. Clones that contracted from day 15 to 85 were balanced CD4/CD8, while later expanders leaned CD4+.

The V call is TRBV6-2 or TRBV6-3, the J call TRBJ1-1; TRBD1 matches 8 bases. The sequenced sample was PBMCs or a T cell subset sorted from them (not recorded which). The clonotype was recovered from a man aged 18 to 29 who had mild COVID-19 (a few samples of this study predate the infection). Cell type and time point are not known. The CDR3 here is CASRFGTGNTEAFF. The CDR3 DNA follows: TGTGCCAGCAGGTTTGGGACAGGGAACACTGAAGCTTTCTTT.